The TCR beta chain under discussion was sequenced for a study of PD-1 blockade in mismatch repair-deficient tumors (dated by TCRdb to 2016 to 2017). Regarding the research as a whole: Between late 2013 and September 2016, the trial enrolled 86 consecutive patients with approximately 13 mismatch repair-deficient cancer types, every one of whom had been previously treated and was progressing. Tumor-associated T cell clones in the peripheral blood of patients responding to PD-1 blockade were tracked using deep sequencing of TCR CDR3 regions. General study outcomes and caveats: Rapid expansion after pembrolizumab followed by contraction, generally before radiologic responses, was shown by tumor-resident clones, which were often undetectable in blood before treatment.

This clone showed up just a few times. Its antigen specificity is not known. No base quality information exists; no much larger clone differs at one position. Receptor libraries were prepared by the immunoSEQ multiplex PCR assay. TCRdb obtained this table from immuneACCESS and retained in-frame rearrangements with V and J assigned. These tables miss some clones; where compared with another copy, unresolved V genes account for less than half of the shortfall, and the remainder is unexplained. The sample yields tens of thousands of clones; 78% were counted once. The ten most abundant clones make up over 3% of the sample. For every enrolled patient, mismatch repair deficiency was confirmed by either polymerase chain reaction or immunohistochemistry. TCR sequencing was performed for a few patients who responded to pembrolizumab therapy. The phase II trial prospectively tested pembrolizumab PD-1 blockade in advanced mismatch repair-deficient cancers regardless of tissue of origin. Serial peripheral blood T cell samples were collected before and at multiple times after starting PD-1 blockade. Blood sampling times were expressed in weeks after the first pembrolizumab dose.

CDR1 and CDR2, looked up from the germline V gene, are MDHEN and SYDVKM. The CDR3 holds 14 amino acids from the cysteine to the phenylalanine. Only the CDR3 DNA is retained, 42 bases long and in frame from the first base. The germline V and J ends show losses of 4 bases and 5 bases respectively, and no gene match explains 3 bases of the junction. The source of this sequence is an adult with mismatch repair-deficient cancer. This chain joins TRBV28 to TRBJ2-7, with 12 middle bases fitting TRBD2. Specimen: peripheral blood, collected 4 weeks after starting pembrolizumab. The CDR3 has the sequence CASSSRTSGDEQYF. The DNA reads as follows: TGTGCCAGCAGTTCCCGGACTAGCGGGGACGAGCAGTACTTC.